These 10 T cell receptor beta chains were sequenced from one sample in a study of T cells in Graves' hyperthyroidism and ophthalmopathy. The TCR beta CDR3 regions underwent amplification using RNA transcripts as the source. HTBI primers were the set used in a first-round RT-PCR of the TCR CDR3. Via MiXCR, TCRdb re-called the multiplex PCR reads, giving one row per CDR3 protein. The sample lists fewer than 750,000 distinct CDR3 sequences; 46% were seen once. The specimen was peripheral blood or thyroid tissue (not recorded which). The receptors originated from a woman aged 18-29 years with Graves' hyperthyroidism.

This clonotype was recorded a few times. This chain joins TRBV27 and TRBJ2-7, with TRBD1 matching 10 bases. In germline, CDR1 is MNHEY, CDR2 SMNVEV (reference sequence). This CDR3 has 15 residues. Losses at the gene ends were 5 bases for V and 4 bases for J; bases not matched to a gene: 8. CDR3 amino acids: CASSTSGTGAYEQYF. The CDR3 bases are TGTGCCAGCAGTACATCCGGGACAGGGGCATACGAGCAGTACTTC.

CDR3 loop: CASRNRQVNYGYTF. The CDR3 DNA follows: TGTGCCAGCAGAAATCGACAGGTTAACTATGGCTACACCTTC. This chain joins TRBV2 and TRBJ1-2; D may be TRBD1 (6 bases). The CDR3 runs 14 residues. Trimming stripped 6 bases from V and 1 base from J, with 12 bases between. The germline V gene encodes CDR1 SNHLY and CDR2 FYNNEI. Complete variable domain (other parts from reference TRBV2 and TRBJ1-2): EPEVTQTPSHQVTQMGQEVILRCVPISNHLYFYWYRQILGQKVEFLVSFYNNEISEKSEIFDDQFSVERPDGSNFTLKIRSTKLEDSAMYFCASRNRQVNYGYTFGSGTRLTVV.

The genes are TRBV5-1 and TRBJ1-1; tentatively, D is TRBD1 (6 bases). This CDR3 is 13 amino acids long. V dropped 4 bases and J dropped 4 bases, with 11 bases sitting between them. The V gene's germline CDR1 is SGHRS and CDR2 YFSETQ. Here the CDR3 reads CASSQQGSTEAFF. DNA of the CDR3: TGCGCCAGCAGCCAACAGGGAAGCACTGAAGCTTTCTTT.

This clonotype was detected many times. This chain connects TRBV29-1 to TRBJ1-1; tentatively, D is TRBD1 (5 bases). The CDR3 consists of 12 residues. Per the germline V gene, CDR1 is SQVTM and CDR2 is ANQGSEA. The germline V and J ends were trimmed by 5 bases and 10 bases, with 17 bases remaining between them. The CDR3 loop is CSVHLGPESAFF. CDR3 bases: TGCAGCGTTCACCTGGGGCCAGAGTCAGCTTTCTTT.

Many counts were recorded for this clonotype. The gene calls are TRBV4-2 and TRBJ1-5; the D gene is possibly TRBD1 (6 bases). This CDR3 is 16 amino acids long. Trimming removed 0 bases from V and 4 bases from J, with 13 bases in between. Germline CDR1 LGHNA, CDR2 YNFKEQ. The CDR3 protein is CASSQEVGQGNQPQHF. DNA for the CDR3: TGTGCCAGCAGCCAAGAAGTGGGGCAGGGGAATCAGCCCCAGCATTTT.

This clonotype is a singleton in its sample. A much larger clone lies a single base off, so this may be a read error. The chain couples TRBV29-1 to TRBJ2-5; D call uncertain. This CDR3 contains 10 residues. From germline, CDR1 is SQVTM and CDR2 ANQGSEA. The CDR3 DNA sequence: TGCGGCGTTGAACAAGAGACCCAGTACTTC. Its translation: CGVEQETQYF.

This clonotype was detected ten times or more. The junction differs from germline at one of its ends, possibly a read error. The genes are TRBV7-6 and TRBJ2-3, with unresolved D. This CDR3 is 13 amino acids long. Germline V gene data show CDR1 as SGHVS and CDR2 as FNYEAQ. This CDR3 is CASSLALSDKQYF. The CDR3 DNA sequence: TGTGCCAGCAGCTTAGCCCTGTCAGATAAGCAGTATTTT. Together with reference TRBV7-6 and TRBJ2-3, the CDR3 gives the full variable domain: GAGVSQSPRYKVTKRGQDVALRCDPISGHVSLYWYRQALGQGPEFLTYFNYEAQQDKSGLPNDRFSAERPEGSISTLTIQRTEQRDSAMYRCASSLALSDKQYFGPGTRLTVL.

This clonotype was seen only a few times. This chain uses TRBV4-1 with TRBJ2-2; a possible D gene is TRBD2 (6 bases). The germline V and J ends were trimmed by 5 bases and 5 bases, with 12 bases remaining between them. The CDR3 totals 14 residues. Germline CDR1 reads MGHRA; CDR2 reads YSYEKL. The CDR3 coding sequence is TGCGCCAGCAGCTTGGAGGGCCGGACCGGGGAGCTGTTTTTT. It specifies CASSLEGRTGELFF.

V usage is TRBV11-3 and J usage is TRBJ1-1; D not certain. The CDR3 runs to 14 residues. In germline, CDR1 is SGHNT, CDR2 YENEEA. The germline V and J ends were trimmed by 8 bases and 4 bases, with 17 bases remaining between them. The CDR3 bases are TGTGCCAGCGGTTCGTCCTCCGGGGTCACTGAAGCTTTCTTT. Encoded protein: CASGSSSGVTEAFF.

The V call is TRBV20-1, the J call TRBJ2-5, with 12 bases identical to TRBD2. Looked up from germline, CDR1 is DFQATT and CDR2 is SNEGSKA (reference sequence). J gave up 3 bases and V 4 bases, and 6 bases lay outside the gene matches. This CDR3 spans 15 amino acids. The CDR3 loop reads CSATRLAGVEETQYF. The CDR3 DNA reads TGCAGTGCTACCAGACTAGCGGGAGTTGAAGAGACCCAGTACTTC.